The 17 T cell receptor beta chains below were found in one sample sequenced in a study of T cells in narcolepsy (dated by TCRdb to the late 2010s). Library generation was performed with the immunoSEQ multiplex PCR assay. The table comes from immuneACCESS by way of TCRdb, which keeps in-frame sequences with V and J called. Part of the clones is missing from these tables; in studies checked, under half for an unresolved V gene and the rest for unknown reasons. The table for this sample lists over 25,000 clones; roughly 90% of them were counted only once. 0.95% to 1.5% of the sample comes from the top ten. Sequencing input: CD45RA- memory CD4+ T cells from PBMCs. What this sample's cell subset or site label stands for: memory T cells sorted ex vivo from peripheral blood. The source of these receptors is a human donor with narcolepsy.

The CDR3 region is CASSGASITGELFF. The CDR3 nucleotides are TGTGCCAGCAGCGGAGCTAGTATCACCGGGGAGCTGTTTTTT. This chain links TRBV9 with TRBJ2-2; the D is unclear. The CDR3 is 14 amino acids. Germline assignment: CDR1 SGDLS and CDR2 YYNGEE. Trimming cost V 3 bases and J 4 bases, with 10 bases left between them. Looking up the rest from reference TRBV9 and TRBJ2-2 gives the full variable domain: DSGVTQTPKHLITATGQRVTLRCSPRSGDLSVYWYQQSLDQGLQFLIQYYNGEERAKGNILERFSAQQFPDLHSELNLSSLELGDSALYFCASSGASITGELFFGEGSRLTVL.

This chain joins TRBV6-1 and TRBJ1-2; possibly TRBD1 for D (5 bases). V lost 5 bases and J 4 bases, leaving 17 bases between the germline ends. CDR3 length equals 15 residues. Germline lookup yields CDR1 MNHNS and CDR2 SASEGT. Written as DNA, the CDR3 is TGTGCCAGCAGTATGCGTCAGGGAGACGGCTATGGCTACACCTTC. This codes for CASSMRQGDGYGYTF.

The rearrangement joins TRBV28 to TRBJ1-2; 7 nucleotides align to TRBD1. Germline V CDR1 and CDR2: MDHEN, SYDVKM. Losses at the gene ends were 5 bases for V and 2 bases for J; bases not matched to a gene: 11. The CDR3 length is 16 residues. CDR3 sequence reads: CASSPPPGTVNYGYTF. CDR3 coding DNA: TGTGCCAGCAGTCCGCCCCCAGGGACAGTAAACTATGGCTACACCTTC.

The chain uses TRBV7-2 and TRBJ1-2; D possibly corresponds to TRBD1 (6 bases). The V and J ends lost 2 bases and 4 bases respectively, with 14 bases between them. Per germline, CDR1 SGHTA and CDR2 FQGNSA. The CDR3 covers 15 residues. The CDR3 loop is CASSLMGARVYGYTF. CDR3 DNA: TGTGCCAGCAGCTTAATGGGGGCACGCGTCTATGGCTACACCTTC.

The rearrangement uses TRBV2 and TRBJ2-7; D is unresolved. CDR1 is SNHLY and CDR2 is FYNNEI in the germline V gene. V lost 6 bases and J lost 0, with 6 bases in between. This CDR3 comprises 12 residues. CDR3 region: CASRVGSYEQYF. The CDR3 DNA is TGTGCCAGCAGAGTGGGCTCCTACGAGCAGTACTTC.

The CDR3 DNA reads as TGTGCCAGCAGTTACAGGGACAGGGATGTCGGGGAGCTGTTTTTT. Its protein is CASSYRDRDVGELFF. The gene calls are TRBV6-5 and TRBJ2-2; 9 bases fit TRBD1. Germline loops: CDR1 MNHEY, CDR2 SVGAGI. CDR3 size: 15 residues. V lost 2 bases to trimming and J lost 7 bases; unmatched junction nucleotides: 5.

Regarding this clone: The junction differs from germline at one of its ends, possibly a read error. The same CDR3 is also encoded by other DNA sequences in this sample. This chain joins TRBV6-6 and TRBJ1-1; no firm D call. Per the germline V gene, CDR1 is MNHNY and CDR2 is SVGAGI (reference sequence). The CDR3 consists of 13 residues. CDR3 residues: CASSYTSNTEAFF. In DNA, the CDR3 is TGTGCTAGCAGTTACACCTCGAACACTGAAGCTTTCTTT.

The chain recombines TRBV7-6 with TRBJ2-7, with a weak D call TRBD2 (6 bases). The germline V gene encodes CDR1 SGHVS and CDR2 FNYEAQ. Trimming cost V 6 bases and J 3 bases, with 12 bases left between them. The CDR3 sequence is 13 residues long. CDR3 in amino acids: CASSLGTYYEQYF. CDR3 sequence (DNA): TGTGCCAGCAGTTTGGGGACTTACTACGAGCAGTACTTC.

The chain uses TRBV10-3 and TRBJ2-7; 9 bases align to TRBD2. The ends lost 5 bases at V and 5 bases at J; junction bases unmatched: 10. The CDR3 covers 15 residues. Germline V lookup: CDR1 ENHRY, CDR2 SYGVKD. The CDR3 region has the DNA TGTGCCATCAGTCCCTCCGCGGGGGGGCCCCACGAGCAGTACTTC. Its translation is CAISPSAGGPHEQYF.

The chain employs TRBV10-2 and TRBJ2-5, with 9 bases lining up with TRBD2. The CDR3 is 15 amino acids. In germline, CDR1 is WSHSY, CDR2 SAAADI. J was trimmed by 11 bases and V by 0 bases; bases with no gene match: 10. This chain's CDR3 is CASSESLAGAKEQYF. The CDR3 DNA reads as TGCGCCAGCAGTGAGTCGTTAGCGGGAGCGAAAGAGCAGTACTTC.

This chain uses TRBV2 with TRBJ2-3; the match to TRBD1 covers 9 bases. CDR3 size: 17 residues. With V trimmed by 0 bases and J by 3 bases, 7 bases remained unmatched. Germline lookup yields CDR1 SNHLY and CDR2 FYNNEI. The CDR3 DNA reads TGTGCCAGCAGTGAAGCCGCGGGACAGGGAGATACAGATACGCAGTATTTT. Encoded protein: CASSEAAGQGDTDTQYF.

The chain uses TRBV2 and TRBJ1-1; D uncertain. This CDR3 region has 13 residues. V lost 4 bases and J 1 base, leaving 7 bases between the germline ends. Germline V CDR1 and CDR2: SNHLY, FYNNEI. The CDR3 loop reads CASSGHRNTEAFF. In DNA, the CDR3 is TGTGCCAGCAGTGGGCACAGGAACACTGAAGCTTTCTTT.

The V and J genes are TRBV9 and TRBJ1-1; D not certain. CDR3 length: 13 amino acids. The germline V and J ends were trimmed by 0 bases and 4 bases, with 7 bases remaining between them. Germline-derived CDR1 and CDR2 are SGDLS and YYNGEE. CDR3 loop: CASSVEKSTEAFF. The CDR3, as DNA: TGTGCCAGCAGCGTAGAGAAATCCACTGAAGCTTTCTTT.

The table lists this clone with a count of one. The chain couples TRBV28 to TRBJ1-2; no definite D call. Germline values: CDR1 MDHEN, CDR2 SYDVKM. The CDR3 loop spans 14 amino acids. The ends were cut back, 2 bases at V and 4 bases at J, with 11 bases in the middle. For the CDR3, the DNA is TGTGCCAGCAGTTTAGCGGGTCGACGCTATGGCTACACCTTC. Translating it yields CASSLAGRRYGYTF.

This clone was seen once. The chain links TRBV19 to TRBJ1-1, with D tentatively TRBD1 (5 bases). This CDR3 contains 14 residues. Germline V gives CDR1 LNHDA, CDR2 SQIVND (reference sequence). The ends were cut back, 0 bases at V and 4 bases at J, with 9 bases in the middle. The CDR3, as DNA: TGTGCCAGTAGTATAGATGGGAGGGGCACTGAAGCTTTCTTT. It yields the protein CASSIDGRGTEAFF.

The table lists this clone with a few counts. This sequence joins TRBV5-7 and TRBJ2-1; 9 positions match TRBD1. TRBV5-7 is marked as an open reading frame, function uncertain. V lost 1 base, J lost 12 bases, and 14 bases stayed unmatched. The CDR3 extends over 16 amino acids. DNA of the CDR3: TGTGCCAGCAGCTTGTACCGGGACAGGGCCCCTCGGGGGCAGTTCTTC. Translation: CASSLYRDRAPRGQFF.

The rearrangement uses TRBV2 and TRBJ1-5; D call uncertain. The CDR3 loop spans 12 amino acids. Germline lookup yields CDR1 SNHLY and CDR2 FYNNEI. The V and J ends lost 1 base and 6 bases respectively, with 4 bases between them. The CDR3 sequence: CASSEEVQPQHF. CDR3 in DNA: TGTGCCAGCAGTGAAGAGGTTCAGCCCCAGCATTTT. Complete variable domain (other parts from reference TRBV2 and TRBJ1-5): EPEVTQTPSHQVTQMGQEVILRCVPISNHLYFYWYRQILGQKVEFLVSFYNNEISEKSEIFDDQFSVERPDGSNFTLKIRSTKLEDSAMYFCASSEEVQPQHFGDGTRLSIL.